Below are 32 T cell receptor beta chains sequenced from a single sample in a study of cytomegalovirus exposure and HLA in healthy donors. The PCR employed 60 Vbeta primers together with 13 Jbeta primers. Here immunoSEQ multiplex PCR was the method, and the copy in TCRdb shows in-frame clones only, minus some. This sample carries some 200,000 clones, 75% to 90% of them seen once, and the ten largest clones take 5.5% to 7.5%. The source material was PBMCs. These TCRs come from a woman in her 50s in good health and CMV-seropositive.

This clone occurred once. This CDR3 reads CASRPEVAGVTGELFF. The CDR3 coding sequence is TGTGCCAGTAGGCCAGAGGTAGCGGGAGTTACCGGGGAGCTGTTTTTT. The chain links TRBV19 to TRBJ2-2, with 9 bases fitting TRBD2. J lost 5 bases, V lost 6 bases, and 10 bases had no gene match. CDR3 length: 16 residues. Germline assignment: CDR1 LNHDA and CDR2 SQIVND (reference sequence).

This clone was seen only once. The chain is built from TRBV5-6 and TRBJ1-4, with 8 bases fitting TRBD1. The germline gives CDR1 SGHDT, CDR2 YYEEEE. Trimming removed 3 bases from V and 8 bases from J; junction bases left unmatched: 18. The CDR3 loop spans 18 amino acids. CDR3 coding DNA: TGTGCCAGCAGCTCTACACCGGGACAGGCATCCTGGAGCGAAAAACTGTTTTTT. Its translation is CASSSTPGQASWSEKLFF.

This chain connects TRBV5-4 to TRBJ2-1; D is unclear. Trimming pared 2 bases from V and 4 bases from J, leaving 13 bases between. From germline, CDR1 is SGHNT and CDR2 YYREEE (reference sequence). The CDR3 contains 15 residues. CDR3 nucleotide sequence: TGTGCCAGCAGCTTCAGAGCCCAGAGGTACAATGAGCAGTTCTTC. Protein sequence: CASSFRAQRYNEQFF.

The chain employs TRBV6-9 and TRBJ1-2, with D perhaps TRBD1 (5 bases). Germline CDR1 reads MNHGY; CDR2 reads SVAAGI. V gave up 8 bases and J gave up 5 bases, with 24 bases separating them. The CDR3 runs 16 residues. The CDR3 nucleotides read TGTGCCAGCTACCCCCCCCTGCGGGGGGGAAGGTATGGCTACACCTTC. It codes for CASYPPLRGGRYGYTF.

The chain combines TRBV19 with TRBJ1-2; the match to TRBD1 covers 9 bases. In germline, CDR1 is LNHDA, CDR2 SQIVND (reference sequence). The CDR3 has 13 amino acids. With 5 bases clipped from V and 5 bases from J, the junction kept 3 bases outside the gene matches. The CDR3 loop is CASSDGQGYGYTF. DNA of the CDR3: TGTGCCAGTAGTGATGGACAGGGGTATGGCTACACCTTC.

V is TRBV30 and J is TRBJ1-3; unclear D gene. CDR1 and CDR2 from the germline V gene are GTSNPN and SVGIG (reference sequence). This CDR3 has 13 amino acids. Deletions cut 1 base from V and 1 base from J, with 5 bases between. CDR3 sequence: CAWSGRSGNTIYF. CDR3 nucleotide sequence: TGTGCCTGGAGTGGCAGGTCTGGAAACACCATATATTTT. Drawing the rest from reference TRBV30 and TRBJ1-3, the complete variable domain is SQTIHQWPATLVQPVGSPLSLECTVEGTSNPNLYWYRQAAGRGLQLLFYSVGIGQISSEVPQNLSASRPQDRQFILSSKKLLLSDSGFYLCAWSGRSGNTIYFGEGSWLTVV.

This clone was detected a few times. The rearrangement joins TRBV9 to TRBJ1-2; TRBD1 is a possible D gene (6 bases). The CDR3 consists of 15 residues. The germline V and J ends were trimmed by 0 bases and 3 bases, with 12 bases remaining between them. Germline loops: CDR1 SGDLS, CDR2 YYNGEE. The chain's CDR3 is CASSVAMGADYGYTF. CDR3 DNA sequence: TGTGCCAGCAGCGTAGCTATGGGGGCAGACTATGGCTACACCTTC.

The chain is built from TRBV11-1 and TRBJ2-5, with 7 positions matching TRBD2. The germline V gene encodes CDR1 SGHAT and CDR2 FQDESV (reference sequence). The CDR3 covers 14 residues. V lost 1 base, J lost 5 bases, and 4 bases stayed unmatched. This CDR3 is CASSLVREAETQYF. The CDR3 nucleotides read TGTGCCAGCAGCTTAGTCCGGGAGGCTGAGACCCAGTACTTC. The whole variable domain, filled in from reference TRBV11-1 and TRBJ2-5, reads EAEVAQSPRYKITEKSQAVAFWCDPISGHATLYWYRQILGQGPELLVQFQDESVVDDSQLPKDRFSAERLKGVDSTLKIQPAELGDSAMYLCASSLVREAETQYFGPGTRLLVL.

As for this clone: Distinct nucleotide sequences in the sample also encode this CDR3. The J gene is TRBJ2-5, the V gene TRBV5-4; a possible D gene is TRBD2 (6 bases). The germline V gene has CDR1 SGHNT and CDR2 YYREEE (reference sequence). V lost 0 bases and J lost 4, with 7 bases in between. The CDR3 sequence is 13 residues long. CDR3 sequence reads: CASSLAGGETQYF. The CDR3 DNA reads as TGTGCCAGCAGCTTGGCCGGGGGAGAGACCCAGTACTTC.

This clone was observed once. V gene TRBV27 combines with J gene TRBJ1-2; TRBD1 matches 8 bases. Germline-derived CDR1 and CDR2 are MNHEY and SMNVEV (reference sequence). The CDR3 covers 14 residues. J gave up 5 bases and V 6 bases, and 8 bases lay outside the gene matches. CDR3 sequence reads: CASSTGQGVYGYTF. The CDR3 bases are TGTGCCAGCAGCACCGGACAGGGAGTATATGGCTACACCTTC.

This clone showed up just once. V usage is TRBV6-6 and J usage is TRBJ1-2; D gene uncertain. The CDR3 length is 15 residues. Germline CDR1 and CDR2: MNHNY and SVGAGI (reference sequence). Deletions cut 2 bases from V and 3 bases from J, with 13 bases between. The CDR3 loop is CASSYEGGGYYGYTF. The CDR3 coding sequence is TGTGCCAGCAGTTACGAGGGAGGAGGGTACTATGGCTACACCTTC.

The V and J genes are TRBV4-3 and TRBJ2-1, with no clear D. The CDR3 runs to 15 residues. Germline CDR1 is LGHNA and CDR2 is YSLEER. The ends were cut back, 2 bases at V and 2 bases at J, with 10 bases in the middle. The CDR3 region is CASSQLRLTYNEQFF. CDR3 DNA: TGCGCCAGCAGCCAACTGCGCCTAACCTACAATGAGCAGTTCTTC.

CDR3 residues: CASSSTGPNEKLFF. The CDR3, as DNA: TGTGCCAGCAGCTCTACAGGCCCTAATGAAAAACTGTTTTTT. V and J are TRBV11-3 and TRBJ1-4; possible D gene TRBD1, 5 bases. This CDR3 is 14 amino acids long. The V end lost 4 bases, the J end lost 3 bases, and 9 bases lay between the germline ends. CDR1 and CDR2 (germline): SGHNT, YENEEA.

This clone was counted between two and nine times. This chain connects TRBV30 to TRBJ1-2, with a possible D match to TRBD1 (6 bases). Trimming shortened V by 2 bases and J by 3 bases, and 10 bases separated the two germline ends. Germline assignment: CDR1 GTSNPN and CDR2 SVGIG (reference sequence). CDR3 length equals 13 residues. The CDR3 is CAWSTRGDYGYTF. CDR3 sequence (DNA): TGTGCCTGGAGTACCAGGGGAGACTATGGCTACACCTTC.

The rearrangement joins TRBV7-9 to TRBJ2-3, with 7 positions matching TRBD2. This CDR3 is 16 amino acids long. V lost 1 base and J lost 2; bases outside the gene matches: 6. Germline lookup yields CDR1 SEHNR and CDR2 FQNEAQ (reference sequence). The CDR3 is CASSLEVAGNTDTQYF. CDR3 DNA sequence: TGTGCCAGCAGCTTAGAAGTAGCGGGCAACACAGATACGCAGTATTTT.

The chain couples TRBV9 to TRBJ2-7, with 8 bases lining up with TRBD2. Per germline, CDR1 SGDLS and CDR2 YYNGEE. The CDR3 has 15 residues. V was clipped by 4 bases and J by 3 bases; unmatched bases: 9. DNA of the CDR3: TGTGCCAGCAGCCAGGGAGGAGCGGGGGTCTACGAGCAGTACTTC. Amino acid sequence: CASSQGGAGVYEQYF.

The rearrangement uses TRBV6-5 and TRBJ1-2, with 7 bases identical to TRBD1. The V segment lost 10 bases and the J segment 4 bases; nucleotides outside the gene matches: 15. From germline, CDR1 is MNHEY and CDR2 SVGAGI. CDR3 length: 15 residues. CDR3 coding DNA: TGTGCCACCCAGTCAGGAACCGGGACAGCCTATGGCTACACCTTC. It is translated as CATQSGTGTAYGYTF.

The V and J genes are TRBV7-2 and TRBJ2-3; D is perhaps TRBD2 (5 bases). There are 13 residues in the CDR3. CDR1 SGHTA and CDR2 FQGNSA come from the germline V gene. V lost 6 bases and J lost 4, with 11 bases in between. The CDR3 nucleotides read TGTGCCAGCAGTAACCCCGGGGCAGATACGCAGTATTTT. Translation: CASSNPGADTQYF.

The rearrangement uses TRBV6-1 and TRBJ1-2; TRBD1 is a possible D gene (5 bases). CDR3 size: 14 residues. Germline assignment: CDR1 MNHNS and CDR2 SASEGT. V lost 8 bases, J lost 3 bases, and 16 bases lay in between. The CDR3 sequence is CASSQALNDYGYTF. For the CDR3, the DNA is TGTGCCAGCTCACAGGCACTTAACGACTATGGCTACACCTTC.

This chain connects TRBV5-8 to TRBJ1-2; TRBD1 agrees at 8 bases. Germline loops: CDR1 SGHTS, CDR2 YDEGEE. This CDR3 is 16 amino acids long. J gave up 2 bases and V 2 bases, and 8 bases lay outside the gene matches. CDR3 amino acids: CASSLDLTGENYGYTF. Written as DNA, the CDR3 is TGTGCCAGCAGCTTAGACTTGACAGGGGAAAACTATGGCTACACCTTC.

V gene TRBV4-2 combines with J gene TRBJ2-3; 9 bases fit TRBD2. CDR3 length equals 19 residues. V trimming: 4 bases; J trimming: 5 bases; junction bases outside the gene matches: 19. Germline assignment: CDR1 LGHNA and CDR2 YNFKEQ. In DNA form, the CDR3 reads TGTGCCAGCAGCCGAGACGCGAGATCAGGACTAGCGTCAGGAGATACGCAGTATTTT. It codes for CASSRDARSGLASGDTQYF.

V gene TRBV21-1 combines with J gene TRBJ2-7; the table's D gene call, TRBD2, was not cross checked with the DNA. TRBV21-1 is a documented pseudogene. The CDR3 contains 15 residues. In nucleotides, the CDR3 is TGTGCCAGCAGCAAATACGGGGATTACCCCTACGAGCAGTACTTC. Translation: CASSKYGDYPYEQYF.

The chain recombines TRBV6-5 with TRBJ2-5; TRBD1 matches 7 bases. Germline CDR1 and CDR2: MNHEY and SVGAGI. CDR3 length equals 13 residues. V dropped 5 bases and J dropped 5; count of bases not matched to a gene: 5. The CDR3 spells CASSTGVRETQYF. CDR3 nucleotide sequence: TGTGCCAGCAGTACAGGGGTCCGGGAGACCCAGTACTTC.

This chain connects TRBV7-9 to TRBJ1-2; 7 positions match TRBD1. The germline CDR1 and CDR2 sequences are SEHNR and FQNEAQ (reference sequence). This CDR3 contains 14 residues. The V gene end was trimmed by 3 bases and the J gene end by 4 bases; junction bases not matched to a gene: 5. The CDR3 sequence: CASSLGQPSYGYTF. The DNA for the CDR3 is TGTGCCAGCAGCTTGGGACAGCCATCCTATGGCTACACCTTC.

This chain connects TRBV27 to TRBJ2-3; D is perhaps TRBD2 (6 bases). The CDR3 loop spans 13 amino acids. Germline V gene sequence: CDR1 MNHEY, CDR2 SMNVEV (reference sequence). Trimming shortened V by 6 bases and J by 6 bases, and 13 bases separated the two germline ends. CDR3 bases: TGTGCCAGCAGGTCCGGGGGAATCGATACGCAGTATTTT. Residues: CASRSGGIDTQYF.

The chain employs TRBV2 and TRBJ1-5; 7 bases fit TRBD1. The CDR3 runs to 14 residues. The J segment lost 6 bases and the V segment lost 4 bases, leaving 6 bases of the junction unmatched. Looked up from germline, CDR1 is SNHLY and CDR2 is FYNNEI. CDR3 sequence: CASSVVTGIQPQHF. Here the CDR3 DNA reads TGTGCCAGCAGTGTTGTGACAGGGATTCAGCCCCAGCATTTT.

The chain uses TRBV5-4 and TRBJ2-7, with TRBD1 identical over 9 bases. V lost 4 bases to trimming and J lost 7 bases; unmatched junction nucleotides: 12. The CDR3 has 15 amino acids. Germline V gene lookup returns CDR1 SGHNT and CDR2 YYREEE (reference sequence). The CDR3 is CASSQAGTGLREQYF. CDR3 sequence (DNA): TGTGCCAGCAGCCAAGCCGGGACAGGGTTGCGAGAGCAGTACTTC.

The rearrangement joins TRBV15 to TRBJ2-1, with TRBD1 matching over 12 bases. In germline, CDR1 is LNHNV, CDR2 YYDKDF (reference sequence). The CDR3 runs to 16 residues. Trimming took 1 base from V and 6 from J; bases not matched to a gene: 4. The CDR3: CATSRGGTGGGNEQFF. CDR3 DNA sequence: TGTGCCACCAGCAGAGGGGGGACAGGGGGCGGCAATGAGCAGTTCTTC.

The V and J genes are TRBV2 and TRBJ2-5; a weak D match, TRBD2 (5 bases). This CDR3 region has 12 residues. Looked up from germline, CDR1 is SNHLY and CDR2 is FYNNEI. Trimming removed 9 bases from V and 4 bases from J, with 12 bases in between. CDR3 sequence: CASRLGVETQYF. As DNA, the CDR3 is TGTGCCAGTCGTCTCGGGGTAGAGACCCAGTACTTC.

The chain uses TRBV2 and TRBJ2-2; D remains ambiguous. In germline, CDR1 is SNHLY, CDR2 FYNNEI. The CDR3 length is 15 residues. Deletions cut 4 bases from V and 1 base from J, with 10 bases between. CDR3 nucleotides: TGTGCCAGCAGTGCTGTATCAGAGAACACCGGGGAGCTGTTTTTT. It specifies CASSAVSENTGELFF.

V usage is TRBV10-3 and J usage is TRBJ1-4; 7 bases align to TRBD1. Trimming took 3 bases from V and 2 from J; bases not matched to a gene: 3. The CDR3 consists of 15 residues. Germline V gives CDR1 ENHRY, CDR2 SYGVKD. The DNA of the CDR3 is TGTGCCATCAGTGACCTCAGGGGGACTAATGAAAAACTGTTTTTT. Its translation is CAISDLRGTNEKLFF.

The chain couples TRBV27 to TRBJ1-3; D perhaps matches TRBD1 (6 bases). The CDR3 length is 20 residues. The V end lost 7 bases, the J end lost 0 bases, and 28 bases lay between the germline ends. Germline assignment: CDR1 MNHEY and CDR2 SMNVEV (reference sequence). The CDR3 DNA reads TGTGCCAGCACCCCCAATCGGCAGGGGATCCACTCTGACTCTGGAAACACCATATATTTT. Translated: CASTPNRQGIHSDSGNTIYF.